This paragraph reports one TCR beta chain. Its specificity is unknown. CDR3 length equals 12 residues. Germline assignment: CDR1 SQVTM and CDR2 ANQGSEA. Losses at the gene ends were 6 bases for V and 5 bases for J; bases not matched to a gene: 6. These data are taken from a study of T cells after yellow fever vaccination. Study findings and constraints: Clonotypes shared by both compartments, CD4 and CD8, made up a small share.

Universal primer sites and UMIs were introduced during 5'RACE template-switching synthesis of TCR cDNA. TCRdb re-called the 5' RACE reads through MiXCR, storing one row per CDR3 protein. The repertoire holds a few hundred thousand distinct CDR3 sequences, with around 7% as singletons. This material consisted of CD4+ T cells sorted from PBMCs, taken 15 days after the yellow fever booster vaccination. This TCR derives from a man aged 25-45 years who received the YFV17D yellow fever vaccine. The rearrangement joins TRBV29-1 to TRBJ2-5, with TRBD2 matching over 7 bases. The CDR3 DNA reads as TGCAGCGTCGGGGAGGGGTCGGAGACCCAGTACTTC. Its protein product is CSVGEGSETQYF.